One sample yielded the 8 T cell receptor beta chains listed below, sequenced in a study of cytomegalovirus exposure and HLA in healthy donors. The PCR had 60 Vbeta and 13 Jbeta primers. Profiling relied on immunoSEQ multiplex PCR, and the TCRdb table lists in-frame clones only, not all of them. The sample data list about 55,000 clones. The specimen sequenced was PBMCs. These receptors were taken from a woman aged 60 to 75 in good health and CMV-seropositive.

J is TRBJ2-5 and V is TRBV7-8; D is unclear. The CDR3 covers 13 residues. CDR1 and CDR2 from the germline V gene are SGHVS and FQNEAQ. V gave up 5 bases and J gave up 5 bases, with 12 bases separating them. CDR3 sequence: CASSHGVGETQYF. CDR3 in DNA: TGTGCCAGCAGCCATGGAGTAGGCGAGACCCAGTACTTC.

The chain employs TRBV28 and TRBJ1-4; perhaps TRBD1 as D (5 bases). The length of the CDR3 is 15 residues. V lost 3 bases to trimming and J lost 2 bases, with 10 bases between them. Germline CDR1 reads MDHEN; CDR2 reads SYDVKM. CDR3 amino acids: CASSFGGNTNEKLFF. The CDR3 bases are TGTGCCAGCAGTTTTGGGGGGAATACTAATGAAAAACTGTTTTTT. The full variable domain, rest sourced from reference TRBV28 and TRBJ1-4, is DVKVTQSSRYLVKRTGEKVFLECVQDMDHENMFWYRQDPGLGLRLIYFSYDVKMKEKGDIPEGYSVSREKKERFSLILESASTNQTSMYLCASSFGGNTNEKLFFGSGTQLSVL.

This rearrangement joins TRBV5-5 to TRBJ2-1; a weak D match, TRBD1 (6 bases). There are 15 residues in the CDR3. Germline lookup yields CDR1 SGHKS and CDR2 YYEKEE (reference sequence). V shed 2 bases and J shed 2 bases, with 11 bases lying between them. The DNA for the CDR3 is TGTGCCAGCAGCTTAGGACAGTACGCCTACAATGAGCAGTTCTTC. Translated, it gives CASSLGQYAYNEQFF.

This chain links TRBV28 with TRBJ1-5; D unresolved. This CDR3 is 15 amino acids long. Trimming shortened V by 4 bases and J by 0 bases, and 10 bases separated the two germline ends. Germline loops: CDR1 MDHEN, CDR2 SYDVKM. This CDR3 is CASSSPGNSNQPQHF. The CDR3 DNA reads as TGTGCCAGCAGTTCCCCAGGCAATAGCAATCAGCCCCAGCATTTT.

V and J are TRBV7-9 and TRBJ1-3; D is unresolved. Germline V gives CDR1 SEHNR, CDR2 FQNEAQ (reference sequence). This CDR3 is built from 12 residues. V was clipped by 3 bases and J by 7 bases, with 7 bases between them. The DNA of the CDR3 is TGTGCCAGCAGCTTTGCGAGGAACACCATATATTTT. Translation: CASSFARNTIYF.

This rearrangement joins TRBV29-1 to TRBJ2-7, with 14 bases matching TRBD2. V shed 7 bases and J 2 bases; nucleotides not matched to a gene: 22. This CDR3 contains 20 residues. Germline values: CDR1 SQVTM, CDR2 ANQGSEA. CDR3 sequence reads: CSAILLPGTSGGPSAYEQYF. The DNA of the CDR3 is TGCAGCGCTATACTCCTGCCCGGGACTAGCGGGGGCCCAAGCGCCTACGAGCAGTACTTC.

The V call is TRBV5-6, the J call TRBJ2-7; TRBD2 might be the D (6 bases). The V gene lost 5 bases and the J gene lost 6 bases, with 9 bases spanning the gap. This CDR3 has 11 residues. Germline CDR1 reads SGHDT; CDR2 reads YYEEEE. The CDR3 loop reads CASRRDGEQYF. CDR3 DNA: TGTGCCAGCAGGCGGGACGGCGAGCAGTACTTC.

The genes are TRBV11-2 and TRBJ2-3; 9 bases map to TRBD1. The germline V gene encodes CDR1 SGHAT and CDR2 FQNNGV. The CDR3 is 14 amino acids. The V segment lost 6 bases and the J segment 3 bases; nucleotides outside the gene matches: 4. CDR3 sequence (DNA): TGTGCCAGCAGAAGGACAGGGGATACAGATACGCAGTATTTT. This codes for CASRRTGDTDTQYF. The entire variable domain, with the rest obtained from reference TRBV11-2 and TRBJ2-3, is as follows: EAGVAQSPRYKIIEKRQSVAFWCNPISGHATLYWYQQILGQGPKLLIQFQNNGVVDDSQLPKDRFSAERLKGVDSTLKIQPAKLEDSAVYLCASRRTGDTDTQYFGPGTRLTVL.